What follows are 22 T cell receptor beta chains derived from one specimen sequenced in a study of cytomegalovirus exposure and HLA in healthy donors. Using immunoSEQ multiplex PCR, the repertoire was profiled, and TCRdb retains in-frame clones only, with some absent. This sample has fewer than 150,000 clones; 70% to 85% occur once, and the top ten carry just under 30%. Sequenced sample: PBMCs. Source of these receptors: a young man in good health and CMV-seropositive.

Only a few counts were recorded for this clone. The chain joins TRBV7-2 to TRBJ2-7, with 10 bases matching TRBD1. J was trimmed by 2 bases and V by 2 bases; bases with no gene match: 3. The CDR3 is made up of 15 amino acids. Germline V gene data show CDR1 as SGHTA and CDR2 as FQGNSA. This chain's CDR3 is CASSLTGTGAYEQYF. Written as DNA, the CDR3 is TGTGCCAGCAGCTTAACCGGGACAGGGGCCTACGAGCAGTACTTC.

This clone was observed a single time. The chain couples TRBV7-9 to TRBJ2-7; TRBD1 matches 8 bases. Trimming took 1 base from V and 12 from J; bases not matched to a gene: 2. The CDR3 is 11 amino acids. Germline CDR1 is SEHNR and CDR2 is FQNEAQ (reference sequence). CDR3 coding DNA: TGTGCCAGCAGCTTAGGGACAGGGCTGTACTTC. Its translation: CASSLGTGLYF.

The rearrangement links TRBV5-1 to TRBJ1-2, with D maybe TRBD1 (5 bases). Germline CDR1 and CDR2: SGHRS and YFSETQ. The CDR3 sequence is 14 residues long. Trimming took off 0 bases at V and 7 bases at J, with 13 bases between the two ends. The CDR3 sequence is CASSLVAGSGGYTF. CDR3 nucleotide sequence: TGCGCCAGCAGCTTGGTTGCAGGGTCGGGTGGCTACACCTTC.

This sequence joins TRBV29-1 and TRBJ2-1; possibly TRBD2 for D (5 bases). V was pared by 5 bases and J by 7 bases, with 15 bases between. Germline CDR1 SQVTM, CDR2 ANQGSEA. The CDR3 covers 13 residues. The CDR3 DNA sequence: TGCAGCGTTCAAAAACTAGAGTTGAATGAGCAGTTCTTC. This encodes CSVQKLELNEQFF.

This clone has just one count. V usage is TRBV6-5 and J usage is TRBJ2-7, with TRBD2 matching 9 bases. Losses at the gene ends were 5 bases for V and 12 bases for J; bases not matched to a gene: 11. Germline V lookup: CDR1 MNHEY, CDR2 SVGAGI. The CDR3 has 13 residues. The CDR3 coding sequence is TGTGCCAGCAGTCCGGGTAGCGGGGGTTCTGGGTACTTC. It is translated as CASSPGSGGSGYF.

This chain connects TRBV2 to TRBJ1-3; tentative D call: TRBD1 (5 bases). Between the trimmed V and J ends, which lost 6 bases and 0 bases, there was a span of 12 bases. CDR1 and CDR2 (germline): SNHLY, FYNNEI. The CDR3 length is 15 residues. DNA of the CDR3: TGTGCCAGCAGCACCGGGGGAGTCTCTGGAAACACCATATATTTT. Protein: CASSTGGVSGNTIYF.

V and J are TRBV11-2 and TRBJ2-3; TRBD1 might be the D (6 bases). CDR3 length: 16 residues. Germline lookup yields CDR1 SGHAT and CDR2 FQNNGV. V dropped 0 bases and J dropped 4 bases, with 14 bases sitting between them. CDR3: CASSLDGGRGPDTQYF. DNA for the CDR3: TGTGCCAGCAGCTTAGATGGGGGCAGGGGTCCAGATACGCAGTATTTT.

The rearrangement joins TRBV11-2 to TRBJ1-5; D remains unclear. The V end lost 3 bases, the J end lost 5 bases, and 8 bases lay between the germline ends. This CDR3 has 13 residues. Germline-derived CDR1 and CDR2 are SGHAT and FQNNGV. The CDR3 nucleotides read TGTGCCAGCAGCTTGGGAGAGGATCAGCCCCAGCATTTT. This sequence encodes CASSLGEDQPQHF.

This rearrangement joins TRBV10-1 to TRBJ2-2; 14 nucleotides match TRBD2. The CDR3 is made up of 16 amino acids. J was trimmed by 6 bases and V by 5 bases; bases with no gene match: 5. Germline CDR1 and CDR2: WNHNN and SYGVQD (reference sequence). The chain's CDR3 is CASSTGTSGSSGELFF. The CDR3 region has the DNA TGCGCCAGCAGTACCGGGACTAGCGGGAGTTCCGGGGAGCTGTTTTTT.

V and J are TRBV2 and TRBJ2-7, with D maybe TRBD1 (6 bases). The CDR3 is 12 amino acids. Germline loops: CDR1 SNHLY, CDR2 FYNNEI. V lost 9 bases and J lost 2, with 11 bases in between. The CDR3 sequence is CASTGNTYEQYF. Here the CDR3 DNA reads TGTGCCAGTACAGGGAATACCTACGAGCAGTACTTC.

The chain carries TRBV13 and TRBJ2-4; 9 bases map to TRBD1. V was pared by 5 bases and J by 7 bases, with 3 bases of the junction left unmatched. The CDR3 has 13 residues. CDR1 and CDR2 (germline): PRHDT, FYEKMQ (reference sequence). The CDR3 nucleotides are TGTGCCAGCAGCGGGGACAGGGCGAACATTCAGTACTTC. Its protein product is CASSGDRANIQYF.

The chain uses TRBV10-3 and TRBJ1-5; 8 nucleotides line up with TRBD1. CDR3 length: 14 amino acids. J was trimmed by 5 bases and V by 11 bases; bases with no gene match: 11. Germline CDR1 is ENHRY and CDR2 is SYGVKD. CDR3 DNA sequence: TGTGCCGCTTCGTGGGACAGGCAAGATCAGCCCCAGCATTTT. Translated: CAASWDRQDQPQHF.

This clone is a singleton in its sample. For the CDR3, the DNA is TGTGCCAGCAGTGAAAAGCGGTGGCACTATGGCTACACCTTC. This gives the protein CASSEKRWHYGYTF. The chain carries TRBV25-1 and TRBJ1-2, with D unresolved. This CDR3 comprises 14 residues. V was trimmed by 2 bases and J by 3 bases, leaving 10 bases between them. CDR1 MGHDK and CDR2 SYGVNS come from the germline V gene.

This chain connects TRBV2 to TRBJ2-3, with D tentatively TRBD1 (5 bases). The germline gives CDR1 SNHLY, CDR2 FYNNEI. V lost 1 base and J 1 base, leaving 12 bases between the germline ends. The CDR3 runs 16 residues. In DNA form, the CDR3 reads TGTGCCAGCAGTGAAGGCAAGACAGTAGGCACAGATACGCAGTATTTT. It is translated as CASSEGKTVGTDTQYF.

The gene calls are TRBV6-6 and TRBJ2-7; 10 positions agree with TRBD1. The CDR3 is 15 residues long. Germline V gives CDR1 MNHNY, CDR2 SVGAGI (reference sequence). V gave up 4 bases and J gave up 2 bases; unmatched junction bases: 5. The CDR3 reads CASSWLGQGAYEQYF. The CDR3 bases are TGTGCCAGCAGTTGGCTCGGACAGGGGGCCTACGAGCAGTACTTC.

J is TRBJ1-4 and V is TRBV7-2; possible D gene TRBD1, 5 bases. From germline, CDR1 is SGHTA and CDR2 FQGNSA. With 5 bases removed from V and 4 bases from J, the gap between germline ends came to 11 bases. The CDR3 covers 14 residues. The CDR3 DNA follows: TGTGCCAGCAGCGTGACAGAAGTTAATGAAAAACTGTTTTTT. Residues: CASSVTEVNEKLFF.

The V gene is TRBV18, the J gene TRBJ2-3; 9 nucleotides match TRBD2. Germline CDR1 reads KGHSH; CDR2 reads LQKENI. The CDR3 spans 18 residues. The V segment lost 3 bases and the J segment 2 bases; nucleotides outside the gene matches: 12. CDR3 protein: CASSPGSGRGGLTDTQYF. The CDR3 nucleotides read TGTGCCAGCTCACCCGGATCGGGGCGGGGGGGCCTCACAGATACGCAGTATTTT.

The rearrangement uses TRBV19 and TRBJ1-2, with D possibly being TRBD1 (6 bases). This CDR3 contains 13 residues. Germline CDR1 and CDR2: LNHDA and SQIVND (reference sequence). V was trimmed by 7 bases and J by 8 bases, leaving 17 bases between them. DNA for the CDR3: TGTGCCAGTACCCCTCGGACAGCGGGGGGCTACACCTTC. Protein sequence: CASTPRTAGGYTF.

The CDR3 here is CASSFRTPGTYEQYF. The CDR3 nucleotides read TGTGCCAGCAGTTTCCGTACTCCAGGGACCTACGAGCAGTACTTC. J is TRBJ2-7 and V is TRBV28; tentative D call: TRBD1 (5 bases). The CDR3 spans 15 residues. CDR1 is MDHEN, CDR2 SYDVKM, per germline. Trimming cost V 3 bases and J 2 bases, with 14 bases left between them. Full variable domain (outside the CDR3, taken from reference TRBV28 and TRBJ2-7): DVKVTQSSRYLVKRTGEKVFLECVQDMDHENMFWYRQDPGLGLRLIYFSYDVKMKEKGDIPEGYSVSREKKERFSLILESASTNQTSMYLCASSFRTPGTYEQYFGPGTRLTVT.

The chain employs TRBV9 and TRBJ1-5; D unresolved. This CDR3 is 18 amino acids long. V gave up 1 base and J gave up 2 bases, with 19 bases separating them. Germline V gene data show CDR1 as SGDLS and CDR2 as YYNGEE. This CDR3 is CASSVLRGLPDCNQPQHF. The DNA for the CDR3 is TGTGCCAGCAGCGTATTAAGAGGACTACCGGATTGCAATCAGCCCCAGCATTTT. Variable domain in full (rest from reference TRBV9 and TRBJ1-5): DSGVTQTPKHLITATGQRVTLRCSPRSGDLSVYWYQQSLDQGLQFLIQYYNGEERAKGNILERFSAQQFPDLHSELNLSSLELGDSALYFCASSVLRGLPDCNQPQHFGDGTRLSIL.

The rearrangement joins TRBV19 to TRBJ2-7; the match to TRBD2 covers 13 bases. J lost 7 bases, V lost 3 bases, and 6 bases had no gene match. The CDR3 is 15 residues long. CDR1 and CDR2 (germline): LNHDA, SQIVND (reference sequence). CDR3 in DNA: TGTGCCAGTAGTATCGGGACTAGCGGGGCAAGGGAGCAGTACTTC. Its protein is CASSIGTSGAREQYF.

This chain uses TRBV9 with TRBJ2-7; D possibly corresponds to TRBD1 (5 bases). V dropped 4 bases and J dropped 6 bases, with 11 bases sitting between them. This CDR3 spans 12 amino acids. Germline V CDR1 and CDR2: SGDLS, YYNGEE. The chain's CDR3 is CASSKGDREQYF. CDR3 in DNA: TGTGCCAGCAGCAAAGGGGATCGCGAGCAGTACTTC.